These 22 T cell receptor beta chains share one sample of origin, sequenced in a study of early T cells in non-severe SARS-CoV-2 infection. TCRdb recomputed calls from the 5' RACE reads with MiXCR, one row per CDR3 protein. The profile shows about 80,000 distinct CDR3 sequences, approximately 12% of them singletons. Here the sequenced sample was whole blood, taken at baseline. The receptors were gathered from an adult who was a healthcare worker with PCR-confirmed SARS-CoV-2 infection or an uninfected control (not recorded which). The donor label of this sample is uncertain.

This clonotype has just a few counts. The rearrangement uses TRBV20-1 and TRBJ2-7; 8 bases line up with TRBD1. The CDR3 runs to 13 residues. The germline gives CDR1 DFQATT, CDR2 SNEGSKA (reference sequence). V was clipped by 0 bases and J by 12 bases; unmatched bases: 10. Written as DNA, the CDR3 is TGCAGTGCTAGAGATGTTACAGGGGGGTATCCGTACTTC. Its protein product is CSARDVTGGYPYF.

This clonotype was detected only a few times. The J gene is TRBJ2-5, the V gene TRBV15, with TRBD1 identical over 8 bases. CDR1 LNHNV and CDR2 YYDKDF come from the germline V gene (reference sequence). The trim removed 2 bases at V and 4 bases at J, leaving 6 bases unmatched. There are 15 residues in the CDR3. DNA of the CDR3: TGTGCCACCAGCAGACAAAGGACAGGGTCAGAGACCCAGTACTTC. This gives the protein CATSRQRTGSETQYF.

This clonotype turned up a few times. The V call is TRBV6-2 or TRBV6-3, the J call TRBJ2-5; D is unclear. Germline CDR1 reads MNHEY; CDR2 reads SVGEGT. V lost 1 base, J lost 4 bases, and 7 bases lay in between. The CDR3 contains 13 residues. The CDR3 loop reads CASSYYSLETQYF. CDR3 bases: TGTGCCAGCAGTTACTACAGCCTAGAGACCCAGTACTTC.

The table lists this clonotype with many counts. V and J are TRBV20-1 and TRBJ2-1; 7 nucleotides match TRBD1. This CDR3 spans 16 amino acids. Trimming took 2 bases from V and 0 from J; bases not matched to a gene: 7. Germline V gene lookup returns CDR1 DFQATT and CDR2 SNEGSKA (reference sequence). CDR3: CSARTGTASSYNEQFF. In DNA form, the CDR3 reads TGCAGTGCTAGAACCGGGACAGCCAGCTCCTACAATGAGCAGTTCTTC.

This chain joins TRBV12-3 or TRBV12-4 and TRBJ1-2, with D unclear. The CDR3 totals 16 residues. Trimming took off 6 bases at V and 0 bases at J, with 17 bases between the two ends. The CDR3 DNA sequence: TGTGCCAGCAGCCCTTTTCGGGGTTCAGCTAACTATGGCTACACCTTC. It yields the protein CASSPFRGSANYGYTF.

The chain links TRBV10-3 to TRBJ2-5; D remains ambiguous. Germline CDR1 and CDR2: ENHRY and SYGVKD. This CDR3 is 12 amino acids long. Trimming took off 11 bases at V and 0 bases at J, with 10 bases between the two ends. CDR3 sequence reads: CASNHDQETQYF. The CDR3 DNA reads TGTGCCTCGAACCACGACCAAGAGACCCAGTACTTC.

The chain uses TRBV29-1 and TRBJ2-5; D is ambiguous. The CDR3 totals 14 residues. The V gene lost 0 bases and the J gene lost 0 bases, with 8 bases spanning the gap. Germline V gene data show CDR1 as SQVTM and CDR2 as ANQGSEA. As DNA, the CDR3 is TGCAGCGTTGAAGATTTGGCGTACCAAGAGACCCAGTACTTC. It specifies CSVEDLAYQETQYF.

This clonotype appeared a few times. The chain is built from TRBV20-1 and TRBJ2-1; 9 nucleotides align to TRBD2. The junction had 2 bases not matched to a gene; V was cut back by 7 bases and J by 4 bases. Germline V gene lookup returns CDR1 DFQATT and CDR2 SNEGSKA (reference sequence). The length of the CDR3 is 12 residues. The CDR3 sequence is CSGAGGYNEQFF. CDR3 nucleotide sequence: TGCAGTGGAGCGGGAGGATACAATGAGCAGTTCTTC.

V and J are TRBV5-1 and TRBJ2-3, with 8 bases matching TRBD2. J lost 1 base, V lost 4 bases, and 5 bases had no gene match. The CDR3 length is 15 residues. Germline CDR1 and CDR2: SGHRS and YFSETQ. Here the CDR3 DNA reads TGCGCCAGCAGCCCCGGAGCGGGAGGCACAGATACGCAGTATTTT. It codes for CASSPGAGGTDTQYF.

J is TRBJ2-7 and V is TRBV7-2; D is perhaps TRBD1 or TRBD2 (6 bases each). The V and J ends lost 7 bases and 2 bases respectively, with 18 bases between them. CDR1 and CDR2 (germline): SGHTA, FQGNSA. CDR3 size: 15 residues. DNA for the CDR3: TGTGCCAGCACCCCAACGAGGGGGGAAGCCTACGAGCAGTACTTC. Its protein product is CASTPTRGEAYEQYF.

J is TRBJ1-5 and V is TRBV30, with 8 bases fitting TRBD1. The CDR3 consists of 14 residues. V lost 5 bases to trimming and J lost 7 bases; unmatched junction nucleotides: 10. Germline V CDR1 and CDR2: GTSNPN, SVGIG (reference sequence). Here the CDR3 reads CAWDRGDRRQPQHF. CDR3 bases: TGTGCCTGGGACAGGGGAGACCGCAGGCAGCCCCAGCATTTT.

This clonotype was seen many times. The genes are TRBV7-7 and TRBJ2-7, with 9 bases that match TRBD1. J lost 5 bases, V lost 0 bases, and 11 bases had no gene match. Germline lookup yields CDR1 SSHAT and CDR2 FNYEAQ (reference sequence). The CDR3 contains 17 residues. The CDR3 here is CASSLAPRTGDADEQYF. The CDR3 DNA sequence: TGTGCCAGCAGCTTAGCGCCACGGACAGGGGATGCGGACGAGCAGTACTTC.

The chain employs TRBV11-2 and TRBJ2-3; D unresolved. The length of the CDR3 is 14 residues. The V and J ends lost 5 bases and 1 base respectively, with 10 bases between them. Germline V CDR1 and CDR2: SGHAT, FQNNGV. CDR3 bases: TGTGCCAGCAGCCTATACAGTGGCACAGATACGCAGTATTTT. Its translation: CASSLYSGTDTQYF.

In its sample, this clonotype was seen many times. The J gene is TRBJ1-6, the V gene TRBV18, with 9 positions matching TRBD1. Per the germline V gene, CDR1 is KGHSH and CDR2 is LQKENI. V gave up 4 bases and J gave up 7 bases; unmatched junction bases: 2. This CDR3 is built from 14 residues. Here the CDR3 DNA reads TGTGCCAGCTCACTGGGACAGGGAAATTCACCCCTCCACTTT. As protein: CASSLGQGNSPLHF.

On this clonotype: This sequence may be a read error, since a much larger clone differs from it by one base. This chain connects TRBV7-2 to TRBJ1-1; D gene unclear. The germline CDR1 and CDR2 sequences are SGHTA and FQGNSA. The CDR3 runs to 14 residues. The CDR3 region is CVSSPHAGFAEAFF. For the CDR3, the DNA is TGTGTCAGCAGCCCCCACGCGGGATTCGCTGAAGCTTTCTTT. The full variable domain, its missing parts supplied by reference TRBV7-2 and TRBJ1-1, is GAGVSQSPSNKVTEKGKDVELRCDPISGHTALYWYRQSLGQGLEFLIYFQGNSAPDKSGLPSDRFSAERTGGSVSTLTIQRTQQEDSAVYLCVSSPHAGFAEAFFGQGTRLTVV.

This chain links TRBV5-6 with TRBJ2-7; no definite D call. Trimming took 4 bases from V and 6 from J, leaving 11 bases between them. This CDR3 contains 12 residues. Germline V gene lookup returns CDR1 SGHDT and CDR2 YYEEEE. CDR3 sequence: CASSQVTLEQYF. DNA of the CDR3: TGTGCCAGCAGCCAAGTCACCCTCGAGCAGTACTTC.

This clonotype has a handful of counts. This rearrangement joins TRBV7-9 to TRBJ1-1, with D tentatively TRBD1 (5 bases). In germline, CDR1 is SEHNR, CDR2 FQNEAQ (reference sequence). This CDR3 region has 15 residues. V was shortened by 1 base and J by 7 bases, with 16 bases between the two germline ends. The CDR3 bases are TGTGCCAGCAGCTTAGTGTCGGGGTCTGGGGGTGAAGCTTTCTTT. Its protein product is CASSLVSGSGGEAFF.

This clonotype was picked up many times. CDR3 sequence reads: CASRDQPNTEAFF. CDR3 DNA sequence: TGTGCCAGCAGAGACCAACCGAACACTGAAGCTTTCTTT. The V and J genes are TRBV6-2 or TRBV6-3 and TRBJ1-1; D is uncertain. In germline, CDR1 is MNHEY, CDR2 SVGEGT. Trimming cost V 6 bases and J 1 base, with 9 bases left between them. The CDR3 totals 13 residues.

This clonotype has only a few counts. The V and J genes are TRBV12-3 or TRBV12-4 and TRBJ1-1; D remains unclear. This CDR3 region has 11 residues. With 0 bases removed from V and 8 bases from J, the gap between germline ends came to 4 bases. The CDR3 sequence is CASSLALEAFF. Here the CDR3 DNA reads TGTGCCAGCAGTTTAGCGCTAGAAGCTTTCTTT.

This clonotype appeared a few times. The CDR3 DNA is TGTGCCAGCAGTGCCCGGCGGCCTGAGGCCCAGTACTTC. It specifies CASSARRPEAQYF. The rearrangement uses TRBV6-2 or TRBV6-3 and TRBJ2-5; the D is unclear. The CDR3 is 13 amino acids. Germline V gene data show CDR1 as MNHEY and CDR2 as SVGEGT. V lost 5 bases to trimming and J lost 9 bases, with 16 bases between them.

In this sample, this clonotype turned up a few times. V usage is TRBV7-2 and J usage is TRBJ2-3; unclear D gene. Trimming cost V 1 base and J 2 bases, with 13 bases left between them. The CDR3 extends over 16 amino acids. Germline V CDR1 and CDR2: SGHTA, FQGNSA. This CDR3 is CASSLVGQVLTDTQYF. The CDR3 DNA reads as TGTGCCAGCAGCTTAGTAGGCCAGGTACTCACAGATACGCAGTATTTT.

This clonotype was seen at least ten times. V gene TRBV12-3 or TRBV12-4 combines with J gene TRBJ1-1; D may be TRBD1 (6 bases). This CDR3 comprises 16 residues. Trimming left V 6 bases short and J 5 bases short, with 22 bases between. Here the CDR3 reads CASRRGLRNMETEAFF. The DNA of the CDR3 is TGTGCCAGCAGGAGGGGGTTAAGGAACATGGAGACTGAAGCTTTCTTT.